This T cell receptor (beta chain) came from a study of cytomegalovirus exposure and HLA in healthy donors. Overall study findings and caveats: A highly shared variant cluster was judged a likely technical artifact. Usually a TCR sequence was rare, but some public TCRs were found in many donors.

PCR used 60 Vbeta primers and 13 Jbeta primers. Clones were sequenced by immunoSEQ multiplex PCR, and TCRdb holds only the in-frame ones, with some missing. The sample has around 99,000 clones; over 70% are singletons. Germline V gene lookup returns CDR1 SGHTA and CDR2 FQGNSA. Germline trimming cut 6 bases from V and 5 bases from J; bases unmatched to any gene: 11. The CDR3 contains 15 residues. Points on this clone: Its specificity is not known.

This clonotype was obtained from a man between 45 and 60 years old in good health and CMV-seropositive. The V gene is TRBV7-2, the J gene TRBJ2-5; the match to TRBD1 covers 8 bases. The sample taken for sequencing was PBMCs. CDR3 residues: CASRANSGGWETQYF. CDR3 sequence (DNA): TGTGCCAGCAGGGCTAATTCAGGGGGCTGGGAGACCCAGTACTTC.